This TCR beta chain emerged from a study of T cell repertoires in cytomegalovirus infection. Across the study: It was the public TCR beta signatures that indicated both CMV infection and matching HLA type. Overall study results and limits: HLA-C-restricted CMV clonotypes gave the most frequent clonotype in two of eight donors.

This CDR3 is built from 16 residues. Trimming took 0 bases from V and 3 from J, leaving 11 bases between them. From germline, CDR1 is SGHTA and CDR2 FQGNSA. TCRdb analysed the reads with MiXCR anew, one entry per CDR3 protein. The sample carries approximately 750,000 distinct CDR3 sequences, roughly 35% recorded once. This clonotype came up a few times. Its specificity is unknown. V is TRBV7-2 and J is TRBJ1-4; D remains ambiguous. This TCR derives from a human donor in good health (CMV status not recorded). Some clones in this sample may be carry-over from other donors' samples. Specimen: PBMCs. The CDR3 DNA follows: TGTGCCAGCAGCTTAGCGAGGACCTACCCTAATGAAAAACTGTTTTTT. This translates into CASSLARTYPNEKLFF.